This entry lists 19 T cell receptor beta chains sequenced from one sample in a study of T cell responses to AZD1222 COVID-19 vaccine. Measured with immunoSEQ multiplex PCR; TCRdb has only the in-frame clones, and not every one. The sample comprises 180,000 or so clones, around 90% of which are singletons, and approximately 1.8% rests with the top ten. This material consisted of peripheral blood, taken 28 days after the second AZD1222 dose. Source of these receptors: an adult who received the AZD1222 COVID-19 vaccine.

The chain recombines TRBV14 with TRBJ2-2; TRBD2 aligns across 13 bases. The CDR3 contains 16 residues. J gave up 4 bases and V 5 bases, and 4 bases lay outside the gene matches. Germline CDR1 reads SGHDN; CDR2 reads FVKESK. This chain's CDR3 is CASSKRLAGGTGELFF. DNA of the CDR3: TGTGCCAGCAGCAAGCGACTAGCGGGAGGCACCGGGGAGCTGTTTTTT. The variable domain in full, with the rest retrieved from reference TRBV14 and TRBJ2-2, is EAGVTQFPSHSVIEKGQTVTLRCDPISGHDNLYWYRRVMGKEIKFLLHFVKESKQDESGMPNNRFLAERTGGTYSTLKVQPAELEDSGVYFCASSKRLAGGTGELFFGEGSRLTVL.

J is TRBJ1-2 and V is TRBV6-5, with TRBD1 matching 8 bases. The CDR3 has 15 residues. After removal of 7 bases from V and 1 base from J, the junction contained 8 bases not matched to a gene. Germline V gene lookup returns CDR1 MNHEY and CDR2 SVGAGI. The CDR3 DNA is TGTGCCAGCACCCTTGGGACAGGATATAACTATGGCTACACCTTC. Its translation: CASTLGTGYNYGYTF.

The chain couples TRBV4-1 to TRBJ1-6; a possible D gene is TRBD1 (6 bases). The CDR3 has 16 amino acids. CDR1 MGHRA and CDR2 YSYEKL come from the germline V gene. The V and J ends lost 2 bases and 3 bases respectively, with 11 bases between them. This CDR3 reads CASSQPRQDYNSPLHF. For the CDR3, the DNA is TGCGCCAGCAGCCAACCCAGACAGGACTATAATTCACCCCTCCACTTT.

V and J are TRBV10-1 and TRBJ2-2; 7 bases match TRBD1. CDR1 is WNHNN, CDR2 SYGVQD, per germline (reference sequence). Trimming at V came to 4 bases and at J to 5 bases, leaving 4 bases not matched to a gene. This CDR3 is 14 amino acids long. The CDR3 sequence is CASSGRQGTGELFF. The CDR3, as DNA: TGCGCCAGCAGTGGGCGACAGGGAACCGGGGAGCTGTTTTTT.

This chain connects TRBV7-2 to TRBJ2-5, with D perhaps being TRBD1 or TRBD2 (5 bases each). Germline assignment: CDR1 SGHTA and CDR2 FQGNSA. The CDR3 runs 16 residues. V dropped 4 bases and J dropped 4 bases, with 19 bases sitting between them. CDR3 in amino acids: CASSSPGPRRGETQYF. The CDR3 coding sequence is TGTGCCAGCAGCTCACCGGGACCCCGGCGAGGAGAGACCCAGTACTTC.

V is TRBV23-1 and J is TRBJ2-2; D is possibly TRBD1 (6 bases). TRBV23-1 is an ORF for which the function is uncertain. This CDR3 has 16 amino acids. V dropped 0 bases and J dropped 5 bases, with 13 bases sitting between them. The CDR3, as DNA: TGCGCCAGCAGTCAATCTCTGGCAGGGGATACCGGGGAGCTGTTTTTT. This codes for CASSQSLAGDTGELFF.

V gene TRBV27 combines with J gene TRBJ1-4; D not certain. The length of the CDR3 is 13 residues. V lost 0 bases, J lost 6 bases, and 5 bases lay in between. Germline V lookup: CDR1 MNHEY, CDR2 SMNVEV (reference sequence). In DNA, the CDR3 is TGTGCCAGCAGTTTATCTAACGATGAAAAACTGTTTTTT. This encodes CASSLSNDEKLFF.

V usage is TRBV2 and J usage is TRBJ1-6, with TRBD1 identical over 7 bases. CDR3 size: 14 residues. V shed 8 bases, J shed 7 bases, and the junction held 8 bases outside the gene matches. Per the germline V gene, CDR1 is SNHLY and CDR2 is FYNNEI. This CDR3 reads CASAPDRSNSPLHF. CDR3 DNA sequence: TGTGCCAGCGCCCCGGACAGGTCAAATTCACCCCTCCACTTT.

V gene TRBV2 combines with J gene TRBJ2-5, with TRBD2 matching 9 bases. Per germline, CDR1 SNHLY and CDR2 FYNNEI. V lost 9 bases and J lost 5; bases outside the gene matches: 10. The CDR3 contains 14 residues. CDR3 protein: CASGRREGRETQYF. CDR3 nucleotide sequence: TGTGCCAGTGGGAGGCGGGAGGGCCGGGAGACCCAGTACTTC.

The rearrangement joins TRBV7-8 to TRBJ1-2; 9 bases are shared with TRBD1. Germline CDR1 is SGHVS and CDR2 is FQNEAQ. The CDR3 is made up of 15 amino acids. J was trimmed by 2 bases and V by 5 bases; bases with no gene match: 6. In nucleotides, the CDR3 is TGTGCCAGCAGCAAGCACAGGGGGCGAAACTATGGCTACACCTTC. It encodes CASSKHRGRNYGYTF.

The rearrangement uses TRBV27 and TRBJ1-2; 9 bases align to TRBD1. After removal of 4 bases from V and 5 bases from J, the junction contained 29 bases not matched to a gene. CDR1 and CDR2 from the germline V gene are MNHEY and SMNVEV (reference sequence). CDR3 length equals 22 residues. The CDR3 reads CASSSQTGVTTIQGASGYGYTF. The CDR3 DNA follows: TGTGCCAGCAGTTCCCAAACCGGGGTGACCACCATACAGGGGGCCTCGGGGTATGGCTACACCTTC.

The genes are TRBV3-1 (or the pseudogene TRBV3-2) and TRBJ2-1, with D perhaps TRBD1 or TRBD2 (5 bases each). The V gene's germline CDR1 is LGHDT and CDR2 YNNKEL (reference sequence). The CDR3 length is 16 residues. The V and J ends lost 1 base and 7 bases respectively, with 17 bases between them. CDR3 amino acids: CASSQGGRSLGNEQFF. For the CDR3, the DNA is TGTGCCAGCAGCCAAGGGGGACGGAGCCTAGGGAATGAGCAGTTCTTC.

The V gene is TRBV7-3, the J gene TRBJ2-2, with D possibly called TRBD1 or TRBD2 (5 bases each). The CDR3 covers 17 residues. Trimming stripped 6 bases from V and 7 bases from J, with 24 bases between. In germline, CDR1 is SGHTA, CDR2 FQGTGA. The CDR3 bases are TGTGCCAGCAGTCCACAGGATAGCGCCGCTCCGGGCGGGGAGCTGTTTTTT. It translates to CASSPQDSAAPGGELFF.

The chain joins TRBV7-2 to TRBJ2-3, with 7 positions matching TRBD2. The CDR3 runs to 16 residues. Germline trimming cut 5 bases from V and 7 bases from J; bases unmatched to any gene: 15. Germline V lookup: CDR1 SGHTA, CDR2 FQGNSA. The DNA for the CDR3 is TGTGCCAGCAGCGGAGAGGTACTAGCGCGCAAAAATACGCAGTATTTT. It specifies CASSGEVLARKNTQYF.

The CDR3 DNA reads as TGTGCCAGTAGTCTGTTAGCGGGAGTGAATTCCAATGAGCAGTTCTTC. Amino acids: CASSLLAGVNSNEQFF. This chain joins TRBV19 and TRBJ2-1; 9 bases are shared with TRBD2. Germline CDR1 and CDR2: LNHDA and SQIVND (reference sequence). V lost 5 bases and J lost 6; bases outside the gene matches: 11. The CDR3 totals 16 residues.

The CDR3 sequence: CASSPGTGLTQPQHF. The CDR3 nucleotides read TGTGCCAGCTCACCGGGAACAGGGCTTACTCAGCCCCAGCATTTT. This chain uses TRBV18 with TRBJ1-5; D perhaps matches TRBD1 (6 bases). The CDR3 extends over 15 amino acids. The ends were cut back, 3 bases at V and 6 bases at J, with 15 bases in the middle. Germline V CDR1 and CDR2: KGHSH, LQKENI. The full variable domain, in which reference TRBV18 and TRBJ1-5 provide the parts outside the CDR3, is NAGVMQNPRHLVRRRGQEARLRCSPMKGHSHVYWYRQLPEEGLKFMVYLQKENIIDESGMPKERFSAEFPKEGPSILRIQQVVRGDSAAYFCASSPGTGLTQPQHFGDGTRLSIL.

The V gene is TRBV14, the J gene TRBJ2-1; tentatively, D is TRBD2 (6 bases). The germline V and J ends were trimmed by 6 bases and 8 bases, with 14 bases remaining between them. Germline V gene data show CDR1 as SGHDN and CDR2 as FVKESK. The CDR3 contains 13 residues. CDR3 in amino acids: CASRRLVLDEQFF. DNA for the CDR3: TGTGCCAGCAGACGACTAGTCTTGGATGAGCAGTTCTTC.

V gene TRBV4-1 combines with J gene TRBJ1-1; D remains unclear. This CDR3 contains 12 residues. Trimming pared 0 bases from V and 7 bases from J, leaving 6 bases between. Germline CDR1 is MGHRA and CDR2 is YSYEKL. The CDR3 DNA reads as TGCGCCAGCAGCCAAGAGGTTGGTGAAGCTTTCTTT. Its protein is CASSQEVGEAFF.

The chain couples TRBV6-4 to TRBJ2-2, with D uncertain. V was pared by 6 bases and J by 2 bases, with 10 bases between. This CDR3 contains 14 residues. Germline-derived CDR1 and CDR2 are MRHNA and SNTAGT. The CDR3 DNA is TGTGCCAGCAGGGCCACAGATAACACCGGGGAGCTGTTTTTT. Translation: CASRATDNTGELFF.